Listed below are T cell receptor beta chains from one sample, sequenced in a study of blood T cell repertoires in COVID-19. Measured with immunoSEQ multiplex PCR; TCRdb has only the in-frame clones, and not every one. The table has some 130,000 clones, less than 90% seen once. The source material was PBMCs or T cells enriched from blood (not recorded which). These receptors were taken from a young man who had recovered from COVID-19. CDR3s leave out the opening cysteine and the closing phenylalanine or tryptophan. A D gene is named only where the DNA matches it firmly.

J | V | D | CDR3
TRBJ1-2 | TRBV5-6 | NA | ASSLSRQANYGYT
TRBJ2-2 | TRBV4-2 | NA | ASSQVGGLTGELF
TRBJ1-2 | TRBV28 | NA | ASSLVLLRGDNDGYT
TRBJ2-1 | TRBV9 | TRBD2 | ASSPRPTSGRGSYNEQF
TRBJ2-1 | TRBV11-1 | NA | ASSLAGFGGSDEQF
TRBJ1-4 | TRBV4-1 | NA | ASSQWRGEKLF
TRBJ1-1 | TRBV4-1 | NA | ASSQGPKGEAF
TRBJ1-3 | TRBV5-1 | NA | ASSLIGVSGNTIY
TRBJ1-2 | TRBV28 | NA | ASSLSGGSGYGYT
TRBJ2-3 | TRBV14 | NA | ASSQWDSSLSTDTQY
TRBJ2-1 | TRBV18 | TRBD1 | ASSPGQGGNEQF
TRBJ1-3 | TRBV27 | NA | ASSSAGITSGNTIY
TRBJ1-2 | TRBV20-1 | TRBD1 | SHDRGGGYT
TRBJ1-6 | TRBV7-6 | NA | ASSLDEVGTSQSSYNSPLH
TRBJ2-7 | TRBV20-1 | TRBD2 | SASSASGNQIYEQY
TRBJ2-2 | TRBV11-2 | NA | ASRHFPLRTANTGELF
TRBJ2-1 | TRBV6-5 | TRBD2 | ASTSQAGAGHEQF
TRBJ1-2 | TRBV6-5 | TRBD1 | ASSPTGVNYGYT
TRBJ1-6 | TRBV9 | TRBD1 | ASSVADRGNSPLH
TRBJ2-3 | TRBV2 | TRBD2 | ASAPGTSGSTDTQY
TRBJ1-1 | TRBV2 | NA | ASSGGRGKNTEAF
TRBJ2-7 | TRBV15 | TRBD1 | ATSRDRSYEQY
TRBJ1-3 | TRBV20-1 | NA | SASPVSASSGNTIY
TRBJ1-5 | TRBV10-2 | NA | ASTKGGGSNQPQH
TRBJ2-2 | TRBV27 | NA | ASSLVHITGELF
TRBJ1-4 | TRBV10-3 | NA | AISEGQGNEKLF
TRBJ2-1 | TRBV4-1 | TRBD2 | ASSRYGGTVDNEQF
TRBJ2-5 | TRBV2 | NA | ASRWTLAGKETQY
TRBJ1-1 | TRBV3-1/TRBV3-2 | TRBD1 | ASSQDWGQGAVNTEAF
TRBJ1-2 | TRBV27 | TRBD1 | ASSLTGGYGYT
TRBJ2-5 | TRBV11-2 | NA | ASSLVWGGAFETQY
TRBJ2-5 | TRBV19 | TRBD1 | ATSDRATETQY
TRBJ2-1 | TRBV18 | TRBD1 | ASSSGQGSLVSNEQF